This TCR beta chain was identified during a study of T cell repertoires in cytomegalovirus infection. The wider study: Public TCR beta signatures indicated both CMV infection and matching HLA type.

Each CDR3 protein is one row after TCRdb ran MiXCR on the reads. This table has approximately 1,000,000 distinct CDR3 sequences, roughly 31% appearing once. Germline V CDR1 and CDR2: MNHNY, SVGAGI (reference sequence). V dropped 2 bases and J dropped 1 base, with 11 bases sitting between them. This CDR3 comprises 15 residues. Turning to this clonotype: Its cognate antigen is unknown.

This sequence originates from a human donor in good health (CMV status not recorded). Some clones in this sample may be carry-over from other donors' samples. The material sequenced was cultured CD8+ T cells from PBMCs, taken from culture after CMV antigen stimulation. The chain has TRBV6-6 and TRBJ2-5, with D maybe TRBD2 (5 bases). CDR3 DNA: TGTGCCAGCAGTTACCAGGAGGCAGCCCAAGAGACCCAGTACTTC. It yields the protein CASSYQEAAQETQYF.